This TCR beta chain derives from a study of tumour-infiltrating T cells in Burkitt lymphoma. In the study overall: All epidemiological Burkitt lymphoma subtypes were represented in the cohort. Repertoire clonality predicted overall and progression-free survival.

Notes on the study in general: Several public clonotypes recurred in numerous Burkitt lymphoma patients.

On this clone: Its antigen is still unknown.

CDR3 size: 15 residues. In germline, CDR1 is SGHRS, CDR2 YFSETQ. V lost 2 bases, J lost 2 bases, and 11 bases lay in between. Sequenced by immunoSEQ multiplex PCR; TCRdb stores in-frame clones only, minus some. The table has around 46,000 clones, roughly 30% seen once. The genes are TRBV5-1 and TRBJ1-3; D gene unclear. The receptor was isolated from a human donor with Burkitt lymphoma. Sequenced material: tumor tissue. The CDR3 DNA follows: TGCGCCAGCAGCTTCGGAGGGCAGCCTGGAAACACCATATATTTT. Translated: CASSFGGQPGNTIYF.